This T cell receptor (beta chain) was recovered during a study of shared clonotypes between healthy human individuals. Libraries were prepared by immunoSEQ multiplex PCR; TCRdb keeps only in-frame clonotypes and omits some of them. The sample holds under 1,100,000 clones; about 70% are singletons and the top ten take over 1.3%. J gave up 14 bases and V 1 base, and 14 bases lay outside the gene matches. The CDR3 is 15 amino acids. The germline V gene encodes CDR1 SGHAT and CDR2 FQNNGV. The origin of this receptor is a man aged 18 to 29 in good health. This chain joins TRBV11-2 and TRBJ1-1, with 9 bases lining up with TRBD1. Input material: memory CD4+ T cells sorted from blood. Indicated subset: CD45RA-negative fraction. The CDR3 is CASSLGGGQGRENFF. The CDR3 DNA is TGTGCCAGCAGCTTAGGAGGGGGACAGGGACGGGAGAACTTCTTT. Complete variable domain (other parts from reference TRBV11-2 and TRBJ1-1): EAGVAQSPRYKIIEKRQSVAFWCNPISGHATLYWYQQILGQGPKLLIQFQNNGVVDDSQLPKDRFSAERLKGVDSTLKIQPAKLEDSAVYLCASSLGGGQGRENFFGQGTRLTVV.